This T cell receptor beta chain was sequenced in a study of Ad26.COV2.S vaccination and SARS-CoV-2 variants. Study in general: A COV1001 Ad26.COV2.S trial-arm participant provided the sample. Study results and limitations: Comparability of non-spike TCR breadth was observed across vaccine and placebo recipients. The authors reported substantial breadth in spike-specific CD8+ and CD4+ T cell responses after vaccination.

On this clone itself: Its antigen is undetermined.

Treatment reported: 15 to 20 received Ad26.COV2.S at low or high dose, single or two shots; roughly five received placebo; per-sample allocation not given. On day 63 after the first injection, vaccine and placebo recipients gave samples. Spike of the Wuhan-strain SARS-CoV-2 was expressed by an Ad26 vector, which formed the vaccine. TCRdb's copy holds only in-frame clones and misses some; the assay was immunoSEQ multiplex PCR. Of about 260,000 clones listed, 87% are singletons. The origin of this receptor is a person aged 18-65 years who received the Ad26.COV2.S COVID-19 vaccine or a placebo. The specimen was peripheral blood, collected in a trial of Ad26.COV2.S vaccine versus placebo.

This CDR3 reads CASSGAGTERIGELFF. CDR3 bases: TGTGCCAGCAGCGGCGCCGGGACAGAAAGAATCGGGGAGCTGTTTTTT. V is TRBV9 and J is TRBJ2-2; 7 bases map to TRBD1. The CDR3 extends over 16 amino acids. Germline V gene data show CDR1 as SGDLS and CDR2 as YYNGEE. V gave up 3 bases and J gave up 7 bases; unmatched junction bases: 12.